The clone carrying this T cell receptor beta chain was counted ten times or more. CDR1 is DFQATT and CDR2 is SNEGSKA in the germline V gene (reference sequence). V shed 5 bases and J 3 bases; nucleotides not matched to a gene: 1. The CDR3 is 13 amino acids. Orbital computed tomography, thyroid ultrasound, serum thyroxine and TRAb, and clinical symptoms together informed the diagnoses. The data were obtained in a study of T cells in Graves' hyperthyroidism and ophthalmopathy. Using RNA transcripts as the source, TCR beta CDR3 regions were amplified. HTBI primers were employed in a first-round RT-PCR of the TCR CDR3. Using its own MiXCR run on the multiplex PCR reads, TCRdb lists one record per CDR3 protein. Of about 400,000 distinct CDR3 sequences in the sample, 12% to 15% were seen once.

This TCR was sampled from a woman aged 18-29 years with Graves' hyperthyroidism. The chain joins TRBV20-1 to TRBJ2-5, with 12 bases fitting TRBD2. The sequenced sample was blood. Here the CDR3 DNA reads TGCAGTGCTCGGACTAGCGGGGAAGAGACCCAGTACTTC. This sequence encodes CSARTSGEETQYF.